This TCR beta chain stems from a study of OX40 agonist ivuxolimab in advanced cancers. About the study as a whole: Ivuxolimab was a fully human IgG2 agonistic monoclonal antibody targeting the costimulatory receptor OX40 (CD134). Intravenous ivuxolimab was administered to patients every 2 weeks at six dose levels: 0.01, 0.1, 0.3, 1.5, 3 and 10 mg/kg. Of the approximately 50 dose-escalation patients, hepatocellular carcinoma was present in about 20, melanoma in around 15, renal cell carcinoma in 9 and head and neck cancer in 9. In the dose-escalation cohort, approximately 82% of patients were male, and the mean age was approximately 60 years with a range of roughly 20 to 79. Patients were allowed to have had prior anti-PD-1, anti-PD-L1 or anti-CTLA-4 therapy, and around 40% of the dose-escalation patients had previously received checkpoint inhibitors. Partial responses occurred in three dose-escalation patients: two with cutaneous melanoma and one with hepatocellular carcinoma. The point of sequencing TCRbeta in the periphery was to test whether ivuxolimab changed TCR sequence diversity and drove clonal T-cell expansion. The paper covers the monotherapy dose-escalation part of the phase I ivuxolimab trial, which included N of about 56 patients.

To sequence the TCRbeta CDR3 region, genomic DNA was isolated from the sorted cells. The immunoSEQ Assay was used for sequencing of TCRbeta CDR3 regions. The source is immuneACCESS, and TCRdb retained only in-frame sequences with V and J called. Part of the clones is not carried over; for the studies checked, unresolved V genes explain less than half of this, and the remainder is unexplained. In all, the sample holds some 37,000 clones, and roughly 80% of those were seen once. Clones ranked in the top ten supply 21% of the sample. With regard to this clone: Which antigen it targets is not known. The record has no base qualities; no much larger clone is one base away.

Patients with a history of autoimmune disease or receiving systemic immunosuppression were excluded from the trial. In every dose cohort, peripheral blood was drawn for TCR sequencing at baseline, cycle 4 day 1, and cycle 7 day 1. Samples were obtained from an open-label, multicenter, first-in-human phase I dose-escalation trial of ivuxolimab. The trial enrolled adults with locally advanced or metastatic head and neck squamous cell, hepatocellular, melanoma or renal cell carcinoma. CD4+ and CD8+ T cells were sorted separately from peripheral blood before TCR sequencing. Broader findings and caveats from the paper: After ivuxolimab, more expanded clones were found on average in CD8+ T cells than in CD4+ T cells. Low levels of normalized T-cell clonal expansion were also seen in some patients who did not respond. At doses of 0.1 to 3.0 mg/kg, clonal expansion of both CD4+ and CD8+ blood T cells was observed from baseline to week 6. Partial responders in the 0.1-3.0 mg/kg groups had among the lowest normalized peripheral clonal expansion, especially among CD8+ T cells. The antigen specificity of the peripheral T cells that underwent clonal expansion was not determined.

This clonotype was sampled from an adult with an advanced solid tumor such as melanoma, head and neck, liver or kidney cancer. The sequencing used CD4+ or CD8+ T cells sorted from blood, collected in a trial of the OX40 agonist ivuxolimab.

Here is the DNA: TGCGCCAGCAGCGAGGGAGAGGTGACTGGGGACAGGGCACACTACGAGCAGTACTTC. It specifies CASSEGEVTGDRAHYEQYF. This receptor chain uses TRBV10-1 and TRBJ2-7; 9 of the junction bases match TRBD1. The junction shows trimming of 6 bases on V and 3 bases on J, and the gene matches do not reach 21 bases of it. The germline V gene (reference sequence) specifies WNHNN as CDR1 and SYGVQD as CDR2. Measured from the cysteine to the phenylalanine, the CDR3 is 19 residues long. CDR3 DNA only is kept here, 57 bases in frame from base 1.